This TCR beta chain came from a study of cytomegalovirus exposure and HLA in healthy donors. Study-wide results and caveats: Most of the TCR beta V segments (in an earlier analysis) were productive either about 90% or about 30% of the time.

There are a few counts of this clone. Its cognate antigen is unknown. The PCR contained 60 Vbeta and 13 Jbeta primers. TCRdb's copy holds only in-frame clones and misses some; the assay was immunoSEQ multiplex PCR. This table holds just over 150,000 clones, under 80% found once. V lost 5 bases, J lost 2 bases, and 13 bases lay in between. This CDR3 contains 14 residues. CDR1 and CDR2 (germline): PRHDT, FYEKMQ (reference sequence). The rearrangement joins TRBV13 to TRBJ2-7; tentative D call: TRBD1 (6 bases). The clonotype comes from a female donor in good health and CMV-seronegative. Sequencing was carried out using PBMCs. The DNA of the CDR3 is TGTGCCAGCAGCCTTGCCGGGACAACCTACGAGCAGTACTTC. Translating gives CASSLAGTTYEQYF.